Listed below are T cell receptor beta chains from one sample, sequenced in a study of blood T cell repertoires in COVID-19. Data came from immunoSEQ multiplex PCR; TCRdb stores just in-frame clones and leaves some out. The repertoire holds some 120,000 clones, with around 91% as singletons. The sequenced material came from peripheral blood. Source of these receptors: a man between 65 and 85 years old with active or convalescent COVID-19. CDR3s include the opening cysteine and the closing phenylalanine or tryptophan. The size field is filled for only some rows; it gives once, few, many or a size class.

clone_size v_call cdr3_length cdr3_aa
. TRBV3-1/TRBV3-2 14 CASSQEGGATEAFF
once TRBV27 17 CASRIDRGYGTTGELFF
. TRBV27 15 CASSYRGQGNYGYTF
. TRBV5-1 15 CASSSQDGTNEKLFF
few TRBV5-1 13 CASSLPQGSEQYF
. TRBV10-2 13 CASGDRGLTEAFF
. TRBV6-1 14 CASSGQGFGTEAFF
. TRBV5-1 13 CASSLNVGTDQYF
. TRBV10-2 13 CASSEQGADTQYF
. TRBV19 12 CASNPGGDTQYF
. TRBV19 14 CASKVGDFYNEQFF
. TRBV28 19 CASSPQLILGTAEAYEQYF
. TRBV19 12 CASHQGASEAFF
. TRBV2 12 CASRAGGGEQYF
. TRBV19 15 CASSTNTGSSYEQYF
. TRBV9 14 CASGAGTGDEKLFF
. TRBV7-2 15 CASSPAGKTSYEQYF
once TRBV14 15 CASSQESGSYNEQFF
. TRBV28 14 CASSLGGENSPLHF
. TRBV9 15 CASSATGTRNQPQHF
. TRBV6-4 15 CASSDTSRERNGYTF
. TRBV21-1 16 CASSSWGLQGNQPQHF
. TRBV19 14 CASSTDFSNQPQHF
few TRBV2 14 CASKGALSYNEQFF
. TRBV3-1/TRBV3-2 16 CASSPPAGGKTGELFF
. TRBV18 13 CASSPDIPREDTF
once TRBV11-2 15 CASSAGQQPNSPLHF
. TRBV27 13 CASSSLRDNGYTF
few TRBV6-5 12 CASRPYYTEAFF
. TRBV6-5 13 CASRNKAGSPLHF
. TRBV10-2 16 CASRGMEAGVEYGYTF
. TRBV6-5 12 CASSTTGGKLFF
. TRBV19 15 CASSATGTKNTEAFF
. TRBV7-3 16 CASSPMGAGGPVEQFF
. TRBV28 16 CASTRDRVSTNEKLFF
once TRBV19 13 CASSGQGDQPQHF
. TRBV6-5 13 CASSRDRGETQYF
. TRBV28 15 CASSLTGGGRDTQYF
. TRBV13 14 CGTVAGGLSAEAFF
. TRBV29-1 13 CSVEDWRSDTQYF
. TRBV6-6 13 CASRGGEEAEAFF
. TRBV19 18 CASLAPGLAGGNTGELFF
. TRBV20-1 10 CSASLNTIYF
. TRBV2 19 CASRALFGQGKSSYNEQFF
. TRBV23-1 16 CASNLDLGVLSAKLFF
. TRBV5-1 20 CASSLKVSGITYGSFYEQYF
. TRBV28 15 CASRASGQGGTEAFF
. TRBV19 17 CASLKVGKPGGNQPQHF
. TRBV19 15 CASSDRTGGRETQYF
. TRBV6-5 15 CASSYSGGVGQPQHF
. TRBV5-6 13 CASSGAGNSPLHF
. TRBV28 15 CASSSGQGASTEAFF
. TRBV18 16 CASSPPLTGTHSPLHF
. TRBV9 13 CASSVGLGGEQFF
. TRBV2 15 CASSPGQGGDYGYTF